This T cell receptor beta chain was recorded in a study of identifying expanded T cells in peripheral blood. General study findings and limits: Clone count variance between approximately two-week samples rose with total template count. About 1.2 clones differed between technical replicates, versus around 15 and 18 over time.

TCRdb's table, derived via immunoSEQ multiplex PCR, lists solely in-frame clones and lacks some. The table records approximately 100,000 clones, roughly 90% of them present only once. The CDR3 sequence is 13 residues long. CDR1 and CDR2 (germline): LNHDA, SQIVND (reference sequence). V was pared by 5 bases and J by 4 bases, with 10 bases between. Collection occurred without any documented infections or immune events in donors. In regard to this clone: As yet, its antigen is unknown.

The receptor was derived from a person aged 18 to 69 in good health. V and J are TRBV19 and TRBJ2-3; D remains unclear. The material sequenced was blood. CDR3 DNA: TGTGCCAGTAGTCCTTCTCCCGCAGATACGCAGTATTTT. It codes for CASSPSPADTQYF.